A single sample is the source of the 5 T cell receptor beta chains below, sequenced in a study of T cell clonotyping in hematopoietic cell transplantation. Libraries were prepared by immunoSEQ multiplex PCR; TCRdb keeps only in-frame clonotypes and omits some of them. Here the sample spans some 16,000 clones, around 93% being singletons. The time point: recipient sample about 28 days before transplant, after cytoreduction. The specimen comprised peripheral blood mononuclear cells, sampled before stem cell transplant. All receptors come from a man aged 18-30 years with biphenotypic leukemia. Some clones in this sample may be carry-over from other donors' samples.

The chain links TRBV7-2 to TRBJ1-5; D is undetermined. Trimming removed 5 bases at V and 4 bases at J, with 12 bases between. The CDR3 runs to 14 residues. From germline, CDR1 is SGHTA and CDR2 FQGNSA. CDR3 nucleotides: TGTGCCAGCAGCATCGAGGCAGCGAATCAGCCCCAGCATTTT. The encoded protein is CASSIEAANQPQHF.

The CDR3: CASNTGDSNQPQHF. CDR3 nucleotide sequence: TGTGCCTCAAACACAGGGGATAGCAATCAGCCCCAGCATTTT. The chain is built from TRBV10-3 and TRBJ1-5, with 7 nucleotides matching TRBD1. CDR1 is ENHRY and CDR2 is SYGVKD in the germline V gene. This CDR3 is 14 amino acids long. The V gene end was trimmed by 11 bases and the J gene end by 0 bases; junction bases not matched to a gene: 7.

The CDR3 nucleotides are TGTGCCAGCAGCAAAGACAGGAGAACTGAAGCTTTCTTT. Translating it yields CASSKDRRTEAFF. V gene TRBV6-6 combines with J gene TRBJ1-1; possible D gene TRBD1, 6 bases. V was shortened by 6 bases and J by 5 bases, with 13 bases between the two germline ends. Germline V gives CDR1 MNHNY, CDR2 SVGAGI (reference sequence). The CDR3 consists of 13 residues.

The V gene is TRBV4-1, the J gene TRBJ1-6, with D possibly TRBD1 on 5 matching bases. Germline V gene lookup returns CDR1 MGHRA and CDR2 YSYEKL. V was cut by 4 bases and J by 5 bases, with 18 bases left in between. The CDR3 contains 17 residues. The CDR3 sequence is CASSLSGGTTHNSPLHF. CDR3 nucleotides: TGCGCCAGCAGCCTATCAGGCGGGACGACCCATAATTCACCCCTCCACTTT.

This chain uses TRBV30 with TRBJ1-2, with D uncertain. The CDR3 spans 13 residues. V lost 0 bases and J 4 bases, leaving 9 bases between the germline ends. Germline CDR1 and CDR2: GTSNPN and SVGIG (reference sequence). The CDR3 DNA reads TGTGCCTGGAGTGTAGGAGATGTCTATGGCTACACCTTC. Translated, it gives CAWSVGDVYGYTF.